Shown below are 22 T cell receptor beta chains from a single sample sequenced in a study of blood T cell repertoires in COVID-19. Assay used: immunoSEQ multiplex PCR; TCRdb lists only in-frame clones, some missing. Of over 200,000 clones in the sample, around 81% were seen once. Sequencing used PBMCs or T cells enriched from blood (not recorded which). Every receptor here comes from a woman in her 50s with acute COVID-19.

This sequence joins TRBV7-2 and TRBJ1-1, with no clear D. The CDR3 length is 15 residues. V lost 2 bases and J 3 bases, leaving 13 bases between the germline ends. Germline lookup yields CDR1 SGHTA and CDR2 FQGNSA. CDR3 bases: TGTGCCAGCAGCTTAAACGGGTTGGAGTACACTGAAGCTTTCTTT. Translated, it gives CASSLNGLEYTEAFF.

The V and J genes are TRBV4-3 and TRBJ2-2, with TRBD2 as a possible D gene (5 bases). Germline V gene lookup returns CDR1 LGHNA and CDR2 YSLEER. V dropped 0 bases and J dropped 0 bases, with 14 bases sitting between them. The CDR3 contains 18 residues. The CDR3 region is CASSQDPRTPTNTGELFF. Written as DNA, the CDR3 is TGCGCCAGCAGCCAAGATCCAAGGACTCCTACGAACACCGGGGAGCTGTTTTTT.

The chain joins TRBV12-3 or TRBV12-4 to TRBJ2-1; D is perhaps TRBD2 (5 bases). Trimming took 7 bases from V and 11 from J, leaving 12 bases between them. The CDR3 runs to 11 residues. The CDR3 is CASTLDLQQFF. DNA of the CDR3: TGTGCCAGCACCCTGGACTTACAGCAGTTCTTC.

This clone appeared a single time. The rearrangement uses TRBV5-4 and TRBJ2-7; a weak D match, TRBD2 (5 bases). Trimming removed 4 bases at V and 5 bases at J, with 13 bases between. Per the germline V gene, CDR1 is SGHNT and CDR2 is YYREEE (reference sequence). The CDR3 extends over 13 amino acids. The CDR3 loop reads CASSRRGTNEQYF. The CDR3 DNA follows: TGTGCCAGCAGCCGACGGGGTACGAACGAGCAGTACTTC. The whole variable domain, filled in from reference TRBV5-4 and TRBJ2-7, reads ETGVTQSPTHLIKTRGQQVTLRCSSQSGHNTVSWYQQALGQGPQFIFQYYREEENGRGNFPPRFSGLQFPNYSSELNVNALELDDSALYLCASSRRGTNEQYFGPGTRLTVT.

For this clone: Compared with germline, one end of the junction differs, possibly owing to a read error. As DNA, the CDR3 is TGCGCCCGCAGGGGCGGGGGGGACTCCTACAATGAGCAGTTCTTC. Translated: CARRGGGDSYNEQFF. V usage is TRBV5-1 and J usage is TRBJ2-1; the match to TRBD2 covers 9 bases. The CDR3 runs to 15 residues. CDR1 and CDR2 from the germline V gene are SGHRS and YFSETQ.

V is TRBV11-3 and J is TRBJ1-1; TRBD1 agrees at 7 bases. The CDR3 length is 13 residues. The trim removed 6 bases at V and 5 bases at J, leaving 6 bases unmatched. Germline V gene data show CDR1 as SGHNT and CDR2 as YENEEA. The CDR3 nucleotides read TGTGCCAGCAGTGCCACAGGGGTAACTGAAGCTTTCTTT. It translates to CASSATGVTEAFF.

The rearrangement uses TRBV19 and TRBJ2-5; 9 bases line up with TRBD1. CDR1 is LNHDA, CDR2 SQIVND, per germline (reference sequence). The CDR3 totals 15 residues. The junction had 4 bases not matched to a gene; V was cut back by 5 bases and J by 0 bases. The CDR3 DNA is TGTGCCAGTAGTCGGGGGGACAGGGACCAAGAGACCCAGTACTTC. This translates into CASSRGDRDQETQYF.

The V call is TRBV5-6, the J call TRBJ1-2; 8 bases align to TRBD1. Germline V gives CDR1 SGHDT, CDR2 YYEEEE. The length of the CDR3 is 15 residues. V gave up 1 base and J gave up 4 bases; unmatched junction bases: 6. CDR3 amino acids: CASSLKQGGVYGYTF. The CDR3, as DNA: TGTGCCAGCAGCTTGAAACAGGGGGGAGTCTATGGCTACACCTTC.

With respect to this clone: At one boundary the junction diverges from the germline segment, which might be a read error. This chain uses TRBV6-1 with TRBJ2-1, with D perhaps TRBD2 (6 bases). There are 14 residues in the CDR3. Germline V gives CDR1 MNHNS, CDR2 SASEGT. This CDR3 reads CASSHSGTPPGILF. CDR3 nucleotides: TGTGCCAGCAGTCATAGCGGTACCCCGCCGGGTATTCTCTTC.

The chain joins TRBV5-4 to TRBJ1-1, with a weak D call TRBD1 (5 bases). The CDR3 extends over 16 amino acids. The germline CDR1 and CDR2 sequences are SGHNT and YYREEE (reference sequence). With 4 bases removed from V and 1 base from J, the gap between germline ends came to 17 bases. The CDR3 DNA reads TGTGCCAGCAGCCCGGGGGGGTTGGGATGGAACACTGAAGCTTTCTTT. Encoded protein: CASSPGGLGWNTEAFF.

In its sample, this clone was seen once. V usage is TRBV18 and J usage is TRBJ1-6, with D possibly TRBD1 on 6 matching bases. CDR1 and CDR2 (germline): KGHSH, LQKENI. This CDR3 is built from 16 residues. V lost 4 bases, J lost 6 bases, and 16 bases lay in between. The CDR3 sequence: CASSQDSPQSNSPLHF. The CDR3 DNA follows: TGTGCCAGCTCACAGGACAGCCCGCAAAGTAATTCACCCCTCCACTTT.

The chain employs TRBV18 and TRBJ2-7; 11 bases are shared with TRBD2. The CDR3 runs 18 residues. V lost 3 bases to trimming and J lost 5 bases; unmatched junction nucleotides: 15. Germline CDR1 is KGHSH and CDR2 is LQKENI. As DNA, the CDR3 is TGTGCCAGCTCACCGCAGAGACTAGCGGGATCTCCCGGGAACGAGCAGTACTTC. Protein product: CASSPQRLAGSPGNEQYF.

The rearrangement links TRBV10-3 to TRBJ2-7; D possibly corresponds to TRBD1 (5 bases). CDR1 ENHRY and CDR2 SYGVKD come from the germline V gene. The CDR3 spans 11 residues. The V and J ends lost 8 bases and 5 bases respectively, with 10 bases between them. CDR3 in DNA: TGTGCCATCGGGGCGAGAGACGAGCAGTACTTC. It specifies CAIGARDEQYF.

This chain joins TRBV7-2 and TRBJ1-4, with 7 nucleotides matching TRBD1. V lost 5 bases and J lost 4; bases outside the gene matches: 10. Germline values: CDR1 SGHTA, CDR2 FQGNSA. CDR3 size: 16 residues. CDR3 residues: CASSAGGGLSNEKLFF. In DNA form, the CDR3 reads TGTGCCAGCAGCGCTGGAGGGGGCCTTAGTAATGAAAAACTGTTTTTT. Full variable domain (rest looked up from reference TRBV7-2 and TRBJ1-4): GAGVSQSPSNKVTEKGKDVELRCDPISGHTALYWYRQSLGQGLEFLIYFQGNSAPDKSGLPSDRFSAERTGGSVSTLTIQRTQQEDSAVYLCASSAGGGLSNEKLFFGSGTQLSVL.

The rearrangement links TRBV19 to TRBJ1-6; D remains ambiguous. In germline, CDR1 is LNHDA, CDR2 SQIVND (reference sequence). The length of the CDR3 is 13 residues. The V end was cut by 4 bases, the J end by 8 bases, with 9 bases between. CDR3 in DNA: TGTGCCAGTAGTACATACACCGATTCACCCCTCCACTTT. Translating gives CASSTYTDSPLHF.

This chain joins TRBV5-1 and TRBJ2-2, with D hard to call. Germline CDR1 reads SGHRS; CDR2 reads YFSETQ. V lost 4 bases, J lost 0 bases, and 10 bases lay in between. The CDR3 is 15 amino acids. CDR3 in DNA: TGCGCCAGCAGCAGCAGGTTAACGAACACCGGGGAGCTGTTTTTT. Its protein is CASSSRLTNTGELFF.

The J gene is TRBJ2-5, the V gene TRBV7-2; D ambiguous. Germline values: CDR1 SGHTA, CDR2 FQGNSA. The CDR3 consists of 13 residues. Trimming removed 1 base at V and 4 bases at J, with 7 bases between. CDR3 residues: CASSLGPRETQYF. The CDR3 bases are TGTGCCAGCAGCTTAGGTCCCCGAGAGACCCAGTACTTC.

This clone has only one observation. This rearrangement joins TRBV6-4 to TRBJ2-1, with D possibly being TRBD2 (6 bases). Between the trimmed V and J ends, which lost 3 bases and 9 bases, there was a span of 9 bases. Germline V gene sequence: CDR1 MRHNA, CDR2 SNTAGT. This CDR3 region has 12 residues. For the CDR3, the DNA is TGTGCCAGCAGTGAGTACGGGGGTGAGCAGTTCTTC. This gives the protein CASSEYGGEQFF.

This sequence joins TRBV29-1 and TRBJ2-5; a weak D match, TRBD1 (5 bases). Germline V gene data show CDR1 as SQVTM and CDR2 as ANQGSEA. This CDR3 region has 13 residues. Trimming took off 8 bases at V and 4 bases at J, with 17 bases between the two ends. The CDR3 region is CSSSPGSGETQYF. The CDR3 DNA reads TGCAGCTCTAGTCCAGGGTCAGGAGAGACCCAGTACTTC.

The gene calls are TRBV3-1 (or the pseudogene TRBV3-2) and TRBJ2-1; 10 nucleotides line up with TRBD2. CDR1 and CDR2 (germline): LGHDT, YNNKEL (reference sequence). The CDR3 runs 16 residues. Germline trimming cut 0 bases from V and 6 bases from J; bases unmatched to any gene: 5. The CDR3 protein is CASSQDLVAGGNEQFF. The CDR3 coding sequence is TGTGCCAGCAGCCAAGATTTAGTAGCGGGAGGCAATGAGCAGTTCTTC.

J is TRBJ2-2 and V is TRBV7-8; tentatively, D is TRBD2 (7 bases). The V end lost 2 bases, the J end lost 13 bases, and 20 bases lay between the germline ends. The CDR3 is made up of 15 amino acids. Germline V gene sequence: CDR1 SGHVS, CDR2 FQNEAQ. The CDR3 spells CASSLRLADPRGLFF. The CDR3, as DNA: TGTGCCAGCAGCTTAAGGCTAGCGGACCCCAGGGGGCTGTTTTTT.

This chain links TRBV25-1 with TRBJ2-3; D not resolved. Germline V lookup: CDR1 MGHDK, CDR2 SYGVNS. The length of the CDR3 is 12 residues. V gave up 7 bases and J gave up 0 bases, with 5 bases separating them. The DNA for the CDR3 is TGTGCCAGCATGACTAGCACAGATACGCAGTATTTT. Amino acid sequence: CASMTSTDTQYF.